Below are 19 T cell receptor beta chains sequenced from a single sample in a study of blood T cell repertoires in COVID-19. TCRdb keeps only in-frame clones here, not all; method: immunoSEQ multiplex PCR. The repertoire consists of about 270,000 clones, with just under 90% occurring once and the leading ten covering around 1.9%. Sequences were obtained from PBMCs or T cells enriched from blood (not recorded which). The source of these receptors is a woman aged 60-75 years who had recovered from COVID-19.

The chain carries TRBV5-1 and TRBJ1-1; 9 bases align to TRBD1. V lost 0 bases and J lost 1; bases outside the gene matches: 4. The CDR3 consists of 16 residues. Germline assignment: CDR1 SGHRS and CDR2 YFSETQ. CDR3 bases: TGCGCCAGCAGCTTGGCAGGGACAGGGTCGAACACTGAAGCTTTCTTT. Protein product: CASSLAGTGSNTEAFF.

The V and J genes are TRBV2 and TRBJ1-4; 7 bases are shared with TRBD1. The germline gives CDR1 SNHLY, CDR2 FYNNEI. The CDR3 consists of 15 residues. Losses at the gene ends were 6 bases for V and 5 bases for J; bases not matched to a gene: 9. CDR3 loop: CASREGQPGNEKLFF. Here the CDR3 DNA reads TGTGCCAGCAGGGAGGGACAGCCGGGAAATGAAAAACTGTTTTTT. The complete variable domain, with remaining parts taken from reference TRBV2 and TRBJ1-4, reads EPEVTQTPSHQVTQMGQEVILRCVPISNHLYFYWYRQILGQKVEFLVSFYNNEISEKSEIFDDQFSVERPDGSNFTLKIRSTKLEDSAMYFCASREGQPGNEKLFFGSGTQLSVL.

J is TRBJ2-1 and V is TRBV6-4, with D possibly TRBD1 on 5 matching bases. The CDR3 sequence is 16 residues long. The V end lost 7 bases, the J end lost 0 bases, and 16 bases lay between the germline ends. The V gene's germline CDR1 is MRHNA and CDR2 SNTAGT. The DNA for the CDR3 is TGTGCCAGCAAACCATCCCCAGGGATCTCCTACAATGAGCAGTTCTTC. It yields the protein CASKPSPGISYNEQFF.

The genes are TRBV3-1 (or the pseudogene TRBV3-2) and TRBJ2-2, with D uncertain. Germline values: CDR1 LGHDT, CDR2 YNNKEL (reference sequence). V lost 4 bases to trimming and J lost 0 bases, with 3 bases between them. The CDR3 sequence is 13 residues long. CDR3 in DNA: TGTGCCAGCAGCCGCGCGAACACCGGGGAGCTGTTTTTT. Protein sequence: CASSRANTGELFF.

The J gene is TRBJ1-4, the V gene TRBV5-1; no clear D. The CDR3 loop spans 15 amino acids. The germline gives CDR1 SGHRS, CDR2 YFSETQ. The V end lost 3 bases, the J end lost 0 bases, and 9 bases lay between the germline ends. CDR3 bases: TGCGCCAGCAGCTGGTTCAGTACAACTAATGAAAAACTGTTTTTT. Its translation: CASSWFSTTNEKLFF.

This chain joins TRBV19 and TRBJ1-1; the match to TRBD1 covers 10 bases. The CDR3 covers 16 residues. With 4 bases clipped from V and 5 bases from J, the junction kept 10 bases outside the gene matches. In germline, CDR1 is LNHDA, CDR2 SQIVND (reference sequence). The CDR3 coding sequence is TGTGCCAGTAGTAGGAGACAGGGGGCCCGGAGGACTGAAGCTTTCTTT. Amino acid sequence: CASSRRQGARRTEAFF.

The chain joins TRBV19 to TRBJ2-7; TRBD2 is a possible D gene (5 bases). Germline CDR1 and CDR2: LNHDA and SQIVND (reference sequence). This CDR3 region has 15 residues. V lost 5 bases and J lost 2, with 16 bases in between. This CDR3 is CASSLAKTLAYEQYF. CDR3 bases: TGTGCCAGTAGTTTAGCGAAGACTTTAGCCTACGAGCAGTACTTC.

This clone was detected only a few times. The V gene is TRBV6-2 or TRBV6-3, the J gene TRBJ2-7, with 11 nucleotides matching TRBD2. The CDR3 covers 16 residues. Germline CDR1 and CDR2: MNHEY and SVGEGT. V lost 2 bases to trimming and J lost 3 bases; unmatched junction nucleotides: 6. This CDR3 is CASSYGLAGGLYEQYF. In DNA, the CDR3 is TGTGCCAGCAGTTACGGTCTAGCGGGAGGTCTCTACGAGCAGTACTTC.

This chain connects TRBV7-9 to TRBJ2-2; perhaps TRBD2 as D (6 bases). Between the trimmed V and J ends, which lost 5 bases and 7 bases, there was a span of 11 bases. This CDR3 region has 13 residues. Germline-derived CDR1 and CDR2 are SEHNR and FQNEAQ (reference sequence). Here the CDR3 DNA reads TGTGCCAGCAGCCCGGACTATAACGGGGAGCTGTTTTTT. Its protein is CASSPDYNGELFF.

V gene TRBV3-1 (or the pseudogene TRBV3-2) combines with J gene TRBJ1-3; TRBD1 matches 7 bases. Germline V CDR1 and CDR2: LGHDT, YNNKEL (reference sequence). V trimming: 2 bases; J trimming: 0 bases; junction bases outside the gene matches: 4. The CDR3 has 16 amino acids. CDR3 residues: CASSQQGQHSGNTIYF. CDR3 DNA sequence: TGTGCCAGCAGCCAACAGGGACAGCACTCTGGAAACACCATATATTTT.

The chain uses TRBV24-1 and TRBJ1-5; D unclear. The germline V and J ends were trimmed by 4 bases and 2 bases, with 8 bases remaining between them. CDR3 length: 14 residues. The germline gives CDR1 KGHDR, CDR2 SFDVKD. The CDR3, as DNA: TGTGCCACCAGTGAAAGGCGGGGCAATCAGCCCCAGCATTTT. This sequence encodes CATSERRGNQPQHF.

The genes are TRBV24-1 and TRBJ1-2, with a weak D call TRBD1 (6 bases). V dropped 5 bases and J dropped 4 bases, with 10 bases sitting between them. The CDR3 covers 13 residues. Germline CDR1 and CDR2: KGHDR and SFDVKD. The CDR3 DNA is TGTGCCACCAGTGGGGGGGGGCCCTATGGCTACACCTTC. This codes for CATSGGGPYGYTF.

The chain carries TRBV6-5 and TRBJ2-7, with 7 positions matching TRBD1. The J segment lost 9 bases and the V segment lost 6 bases, leaving 14 bases of the junction unmatched. Germline CDR1 MNHEY, CDR2 SVGAGI. CDR3 length: 14 amino acids. CDR3 DNA: TGTGCCAGCAGGGGGGACAGACCGTACGAGGGGCAGTACTTC. Translation gives CASRGDRPYEGQYF.

The rearrangement uses TRBV10-1 and TRBJ2-7, with 7 nucleotides matching TRBD1. The junction had 8 bases not matched to a gene; V was cut back by 4 bases and J by 8 bases. The CDR3 spans 13 residues. In germline, CDR1 is WNHNN, CDR2 SYGVQD (reference sequence). The CDR3 coding sequence is TGCGCCAGCAGTGGAACAGGGGAAGGGCAGCAGTACTTC. Translation: CASSGTGEGQQYF.

This chain links TRBV7-8 with TRBJ1-1; tentative D call: TRBD1 (5 bases). The CDR3 has 15 amino acids. Looked up from germline, CDR1 is SGHVS and CDR2 is FQNEAQ. V lost 2 bases to trimming and J lost 5 bases, with 15 bases between them. This CDR3 is CASSLIWQGGTEAFF. The DNA of the CDR3 is TGTGCCAGCAGCTTAATTTGGCAGGGAGGTACTGAAGCTTTCTTT.

For this clone: Other DNA variants within this sample encode the same CDR3. The CDR3 sequence is CASRYQETQYF. The CDR3 bases are TGTGCCAGCAGGTATCAAGAGACCCAGTACTTC. The V call is TRBV2, the J call TRBJ2-5, with D unclear. The CDR3 covers 11 residues. Trimming removed 6 bases from V and 2 bases from J, with 4 bases in between. Germline V gene lookup returns CDR1 SNHLY and CDR2 FYNNEI.

This chain joins TRBV20-1 and TRBJ2-7; D might be TRBD1 (6 bases). The CDR3 loop spans 12 amino acids. Trimming left V 3 bases short and J 1 base short, with 7 bases between. Germline V lookup: CDR1 DFQATT, CDR2 SNEGSKA (reference sequence). The CDR3 bases are TGCAGTGCTAGTGGACAGTCCTACGAGCAGTACTTC. The encoded protein is CSASGQSYEQYF.

The gene calls are TRBV2 and TRBJ2-5; no definite D call. The CDR3 extends over 14 amino acids. Germline CDR1 reads SNHLY; CDR2 reads FYNNEI. V lost 5 bases to trimming and J lost 4 bases, with 14 bases between them. In nucleotides, the CDR3 is TGTGCCAGCAGTCCGCAGACACCATTAGAGACCCAGTACTTC. This translates into CASSPQTPLETQYF.

The rearrangement uses TRBV3-1 (or the pseudogene TRBV3-2) and TRBJ1-2; D is unresolved. The CDR3 length is 13 residues. V was trimmed by 2 bases and J by 2 bases, leaving 6 bases between them. Germline V gives CDR1 LGHDT, CDR2 YNNKEL (reference sequence). The CDR3 DNA is TGTGCCAGCAGCCAAAACATCAACTATGGCTACACCTTC. Its translation is CASSQNINYGYTF.